The clone carrying this T cell receptor (beta chain) was detected ten times or more. These data originate in a study of Graves' ophthalmopathy and Graves' hyperthyroidism. Study context: The collection of peripheral blood took place at initial diagnosis, before any treatment.

RNA served as the template for amplifying TCR beta CDR3 regions. Amplification began with first-round RT-PCR using HTBI primers, then second-round multiplex PCR was performed. TCRdb called the multiplex PCR reads again in MiXCR, with one record for every CDR3 protein. Of about half a million distinct CDR3 sequences detected, approximately 14% appear once; the ten largest clones hold 9.8%. V dropped 0 bases and J dropped 5 bases, with 14 bases sitting between them. Looked up from germline, CDR1 is SGHRS and CDR2 is YFSETQ. This CDR3 is 15 amino acids long. None of the included patients had other autoimmune diseases, uncontrolled infections, pregnancy or lactation, as these led to exclusion.

The V and J genes are TRBV5-1 and TRBJ2-5; D may be TRBD2 (7 bases). The clonotype comes from a woman in her 30s with Graves' ophthalmopathy. Sequences were obtained from blood. The DNA of the CDR3 is TGCGCCAGCAGCTTGGTACTTCGGGGGGCGGAGACCCAGTACTTC. This codes for CASSLVLRGAETQYF. The complete variable domain, with remaining parts taken from reference TRBV5-1 and TRBJ2-5, reads KAGVTQTPRYLIKTRGQQVTLSCSPISGHRSVSWYQQTPGQGLQFLFEYFSETQRNKGNFPGRFSGRQFSNSRSEMNVSTLELGDSALYLCASSLVLRGAETQYFGPGTRLLVL.